The 6 T cell receptor beta chains listed next were all sequenced from one sample in a study of cytomegalovirus exposure and HLA in healthy donors. The method was immunoSEQ multiplex PCR; TCRdb's version includes in-frame clones alone and lacks a portion of them. The sample lists some 110,000 clones, about 84% seen once, with around 5.1% in the top ten. Sequenced material: PBMCs. These receptors were taken from a man aged 18 to 30 in good health and CMV-seronegative.

This sequence joins TRBV2 and TRBJ2-1; TRBD2 aligns across 14 bases. Germline lookup yields CDR1 SNHLY and CDR2 FYNNEI. CDR3 size: 15 residues. V lost 3 bases, J lost 12 bases, and 7 bases stayed unmatched. For the CDR3, the DNA is TGTGCCAGCAGTGATGGGACTAGCGGGAGAAGTCTGCAGTTCTTC. Translating gives CASSDGTSGRSLQFF.

The chain combines TRBV7-2 with TRBJ1-2, with D unclear. V shed 0 bases and J shed 2 bases, with 16 bases lying between them. CDR3 length equals 17 residues. Germline loops: CDR1 SGHTA, CDR2 FQGNSA. The CDR3, as DNA: TGTGCCAGCAGCTTAGCGCACAGTCGCTCCCTAAACTATGGCTACACCTTC. This codes for CASSLAHSRSLNYGYTF.

This clone was observed a single time. This rearrangement joins TRBV30 to TRBJ1-3, with D possibly being TRBD1 (6 bases). Germline lookup yields CDR1 GTSNPN and CDR2 SVGIG (reference sequence). The CDR3 is 15 amino acids. V shed 1 base and J shed 4 bases, with 14 bases lying between them. The CDR3 loop is CAWSDRAVSGNTIYF. DNA of the CDR3: TGTGCCTGGAGTGACAGGGCGGTGTCCGGAAACACCATATATTTT.

The rearrangement joins TRBV11-2 to TRBJ2-1; TRBD2 aligns across 8 bases. The CDR3 totals 16 residues. Germline loops: CDR1 SGHAT, CDR2 FQNNGV. Trimming at V came to 6 bases and at J to 9 bases, leaving 16 bases not matched to a gene. CDR3 in amino acids: CASSFSSGGLVLEQFF. CDR3 coding DNA: TGTGCCAGCAGTTTTTCAAGCGGGGGCCTTGTGCTTGAGCAGTTCTTC.

This clone was seen more than once but under ten times. V and J are TRBV6-1 and TRBJ1-4; maybe TRBD1 (5 bases). V lost 0 bases and J lost 3, with 8 bases in between. The CDR3 runs to 15 residues. The germline V gene encodes CDR1 MNHNS and CDR2 SASEGT. The CDR3 protein is CASSEAQGSNEKLFF. The DNA of the CDR3 is TGTGCCAGCAGTGAAGCGCAGGGATCTAATGAAAAACTGTTTTTT.

The chain links TRBV7-2 to TRBJ2-1; the match to TRBD2 covers 12 bases. Germline loops: CDR1 SGHTA, CDR2 FQGNSA. V shed 2 bases and J 7 bases; nucleotides not matched to a gene: 3. The CDR3 has 15 amino acids. This chain's CDR3 is CASSLRLAGANEQFF. CDR3 DNA sequence: TGTGCCAGCAGCTTACGACTAGCGGGAGCGAATGAGCAGTTCTTC.